This T cell receptor beta chain was captured by sequencing in a study of radiation and T cells in renal cell carcinoma. Overall study results and limits: In blood, top tumor clones expanded by 2 weeks, shrinking by 4.

This CDR3 spans 15 amino acids. Unmatched junction bases numbered 9, after V lost 2 bases and J lost 8 bases. Germline V lookup: CDR1 KGHSY, CDR2 FQNENV. Notes on this clone: The antigen remains undetermined.

The sample's time point: baseline pretreatment blood. The treatment is: 15 Gy SBRT to primary tumor, nephrectomy 4 weeks later. Assay used: immunoSEQ multiplex PCR; TCRdb lists only in-frame clones, some missing. The table includes 150,000 or so clones, roughly 90% detected once. This chain connects TRBV16 to TRBJ2-4, with 7 bases fitting TRBD1. Sequencing used blood, obtained from a patient whose treatment included radiotherapy and nephrectomy. The TCR originated in a woman aged 70-85 years with renal cell carcinoma. The CDR3 nucleotides read TGTGCCAGCAGCCAAACCGGACAGGAAGGAGACATTCAGTACTTC. Translation gives CASSQTGQEGDIQYF.